This TCR beta chain came from a study of shared clonotypes between healthy human individuals. The wider study: CD8 memory received one plate per donor, CD8 naive two, CD4 memory three and CD4 naive three. Study observations and caveats: Limitation of the genetic and exposure-history diversity represented came from the few donors.

Remarks on this clone: Antigen: not known.

The table came from immunoSEQ multiplex PCR; TCRdb's copy has only in-frame clones and leaves some out. Of about 2.5 million clones listed, about nine tenths are singletons. Germline trimming cut 1 base from V and 1 base from J; bases unmatched to any gene: 6. CDR3 length equals 17 residues. Looked up from germline, CDR1 is SGHTA and CDR2 is FQGNSA. The sample was naive CD4+ T cells from PBMCs. Subset here: CD45RA+ positively selected. The TCR comes from a man aged 18 to 29 in good health. Some clones in this sample may be carry-over from other donors' samples. V is TRBV7-2 and J is TRBJ2-3; 9 positions match TRBD2. For the CDR3, the DNA is TGTGCCAGCAGCTTAGTCATGGCGGGAGGGGGCACAGATACGCAGTATTTT. It yields the protein CASSLVMAGGGTDTQYF. Complete variable domain (other parts from reference TRBV7-2 and TRBJ2-3): GAGVSQSPSNKVTEKGKDVELRCDPISGHTALYWYRQSLGQGLEFLIYFQGNSAPDKSGLPSDRFSAERTGGSVSTLTIQRTQQEDSAVYLCASSLVMAGGGTDTQYFGPGTRLTVL.